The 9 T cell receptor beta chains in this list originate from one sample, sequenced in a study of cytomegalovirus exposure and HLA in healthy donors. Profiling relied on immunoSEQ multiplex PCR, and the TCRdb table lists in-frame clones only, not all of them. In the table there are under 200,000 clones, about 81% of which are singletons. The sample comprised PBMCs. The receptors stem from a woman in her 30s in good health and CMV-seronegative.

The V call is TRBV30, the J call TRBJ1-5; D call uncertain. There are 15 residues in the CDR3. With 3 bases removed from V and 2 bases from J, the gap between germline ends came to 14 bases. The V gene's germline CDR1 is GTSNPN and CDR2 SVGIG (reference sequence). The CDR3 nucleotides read TGTGCCTGGAGGGCTGGTGGAGGCCGCAATCAGCCCCAGCATTTT. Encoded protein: CAWRAGGGRNQPQHF.

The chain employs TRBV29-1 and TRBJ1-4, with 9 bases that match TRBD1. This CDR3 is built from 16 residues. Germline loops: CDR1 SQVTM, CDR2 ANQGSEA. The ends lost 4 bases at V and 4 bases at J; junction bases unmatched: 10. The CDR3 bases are TGCAGCGTTGCCCTGACAGGGGGGGAGCTTAATGAAAAACTGTTTTTT. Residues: CSVALTGGELNEKLFF.

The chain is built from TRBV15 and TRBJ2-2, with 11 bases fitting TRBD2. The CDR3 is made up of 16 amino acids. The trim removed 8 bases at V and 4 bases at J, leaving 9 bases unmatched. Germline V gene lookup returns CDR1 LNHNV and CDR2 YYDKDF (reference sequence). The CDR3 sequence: CATGTSGRGVTGELFF. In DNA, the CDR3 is TGTGCCACCGGGACTAGCGGAAGAGGAGTCACCGGGGAGCTGTTTTTT.

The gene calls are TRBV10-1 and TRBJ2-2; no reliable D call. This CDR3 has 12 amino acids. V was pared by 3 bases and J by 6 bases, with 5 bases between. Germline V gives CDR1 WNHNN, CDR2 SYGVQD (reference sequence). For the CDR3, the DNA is TGCGCCAGCAGTGACTACGCCGGGGAGCTGTTTTTT. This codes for CASSDYAGELFF.

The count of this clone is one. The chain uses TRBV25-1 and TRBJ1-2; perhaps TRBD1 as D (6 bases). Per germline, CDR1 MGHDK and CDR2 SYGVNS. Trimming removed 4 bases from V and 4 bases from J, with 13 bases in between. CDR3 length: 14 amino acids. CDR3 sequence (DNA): TGTGCCAGCAGTGCTTCACAGGGTCCCTATGGCTACACCTTC. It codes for CASSASQGPYGYTF.

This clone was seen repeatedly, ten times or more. The DNA of the CDR3 is TGTGCCAGCAGCTTGGATCTAACCGGGGAGCTGTTTTTT. It codes for CASSLDLTGELFF. The J gene is TRBJ2-2, the V gene TRBV5-4; D ambiguous. The germline gives CDR1 SGHNT, CDR2 YYREEE (reference sequence). With 0 bases removed from V and 5 bases from J, the gap between germline ends came to 5 bases. The CDR3 has 13 amino acids.

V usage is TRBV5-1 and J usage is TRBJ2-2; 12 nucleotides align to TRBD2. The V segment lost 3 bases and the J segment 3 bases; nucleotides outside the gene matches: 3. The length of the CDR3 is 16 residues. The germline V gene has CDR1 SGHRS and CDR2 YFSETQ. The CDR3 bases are TGCGCCAGCAGCTCTAGCGGGAGGGCAGACACCGGGGAGCTGTTTTTT. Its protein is CASSSSGRADTGELFF.

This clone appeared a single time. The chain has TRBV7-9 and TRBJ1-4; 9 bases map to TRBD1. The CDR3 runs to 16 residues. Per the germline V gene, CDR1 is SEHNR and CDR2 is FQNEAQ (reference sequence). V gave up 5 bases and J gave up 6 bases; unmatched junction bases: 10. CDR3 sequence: CASSHTGQGKYEKLFF. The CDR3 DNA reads TGTGCCAGCAGCCACACAGGACAGGGGAAGTATGAAAAACTGTTTTTT.

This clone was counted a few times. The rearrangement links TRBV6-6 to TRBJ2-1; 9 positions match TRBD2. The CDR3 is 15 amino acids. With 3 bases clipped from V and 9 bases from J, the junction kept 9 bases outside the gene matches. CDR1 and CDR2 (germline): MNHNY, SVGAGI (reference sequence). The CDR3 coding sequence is TGTGCCAGCAGTTATAACGAACTAGCGGGCGTTGAGCAGTTCTTC. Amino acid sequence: CASSYNELAGVEQFF.